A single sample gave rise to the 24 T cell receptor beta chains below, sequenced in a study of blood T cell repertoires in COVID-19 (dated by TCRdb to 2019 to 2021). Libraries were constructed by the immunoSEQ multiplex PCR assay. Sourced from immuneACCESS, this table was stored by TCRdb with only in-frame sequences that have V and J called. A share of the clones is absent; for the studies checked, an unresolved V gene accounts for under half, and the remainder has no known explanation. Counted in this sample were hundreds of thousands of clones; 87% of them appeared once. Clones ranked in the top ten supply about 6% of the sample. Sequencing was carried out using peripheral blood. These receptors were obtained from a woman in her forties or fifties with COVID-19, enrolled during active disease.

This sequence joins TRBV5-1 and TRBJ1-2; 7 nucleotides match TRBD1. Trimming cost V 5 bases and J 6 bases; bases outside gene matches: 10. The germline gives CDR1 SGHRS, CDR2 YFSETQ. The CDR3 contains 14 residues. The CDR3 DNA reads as TGCGCCAGCAGATCATTTGAGGGGGCTGATGGCTACACCTTC. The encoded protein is CASRSFEGADGYTF.

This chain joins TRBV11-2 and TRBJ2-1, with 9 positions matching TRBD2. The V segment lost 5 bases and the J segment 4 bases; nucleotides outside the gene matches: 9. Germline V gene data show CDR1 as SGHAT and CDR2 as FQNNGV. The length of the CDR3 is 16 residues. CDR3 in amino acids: CASSPRASGKYNEQFF. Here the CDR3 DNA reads TGTGCCAGCAGCCCTAGAGCTAGCGGGAAATACAATGAGCAGTTCTTC.

The CDR3 here is CASSQGWGLQVEQYF. CDR3 coding DNA: TGTGCCAGCAGCCAAGGGTGGGGACTACAGGTGGAGCAGTACTTC. V usage is TRBV3-1 (or the pseudogene TRBV3-2) and J usage is TRBJ2-7; 7 bases map to TRBD2. CDR3 size: 15 residues. Germline trimming cut 1 base from V and 7 bases from J; bases unmatched to any gene: 10. Germline lookup yields CDR1 LGHDT and CDR2 YNNKEL (reference sequence).

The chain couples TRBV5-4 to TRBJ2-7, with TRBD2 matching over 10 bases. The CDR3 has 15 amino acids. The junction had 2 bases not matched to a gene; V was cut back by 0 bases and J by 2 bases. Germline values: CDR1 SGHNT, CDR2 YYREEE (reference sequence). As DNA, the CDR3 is TGTGCCAGCAGCTTGGAGCGGGAGGGCCCCTACGAGCAGTACTTC. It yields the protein CASSLEREGPYEQYF.

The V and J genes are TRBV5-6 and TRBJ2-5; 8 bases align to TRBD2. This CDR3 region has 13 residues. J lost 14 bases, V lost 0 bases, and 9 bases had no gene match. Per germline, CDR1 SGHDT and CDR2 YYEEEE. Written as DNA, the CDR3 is TGTGCCAGCAGCTTGGGGACTAGCAGGGAGGCTTACTTC. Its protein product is CASSLGTSREAYF.

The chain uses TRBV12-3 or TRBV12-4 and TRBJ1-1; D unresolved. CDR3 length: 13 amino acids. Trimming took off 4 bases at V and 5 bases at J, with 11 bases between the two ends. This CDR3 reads CASSSHWRTEAFF. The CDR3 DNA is TGTGCCAGCAGTTCACACTGGAGGACTGAAGCTTTCTTT.

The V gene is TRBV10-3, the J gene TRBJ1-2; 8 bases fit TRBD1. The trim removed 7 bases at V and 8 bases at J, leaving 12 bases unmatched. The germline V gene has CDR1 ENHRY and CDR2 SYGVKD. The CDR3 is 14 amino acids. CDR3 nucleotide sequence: TGTGCCATCAATCGGGACAGGACGTCGGGAGGCTACACCTTC. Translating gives CAINRDRTSGGYTF.

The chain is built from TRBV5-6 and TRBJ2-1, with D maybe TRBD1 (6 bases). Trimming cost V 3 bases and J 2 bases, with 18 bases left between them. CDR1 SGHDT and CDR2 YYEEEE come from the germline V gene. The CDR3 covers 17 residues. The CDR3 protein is CASSSKLGTSTYNEQFF. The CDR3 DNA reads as TGTGCCAGCAGCTCGAAACTCGGGACAAGTACCTACAATGAGCAGTTCTTC. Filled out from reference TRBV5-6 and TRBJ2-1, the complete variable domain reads DAGVTQSPTHLIKTRGQQVTLRCSPKSGHDTVSWYQQALGQGPQFIFQYYEEEERQRGNFPDRFSGHQFPNYSSELNVNALLLGDSALYLCASSSKLGTSTYNEQFFGPGTRLTVL.

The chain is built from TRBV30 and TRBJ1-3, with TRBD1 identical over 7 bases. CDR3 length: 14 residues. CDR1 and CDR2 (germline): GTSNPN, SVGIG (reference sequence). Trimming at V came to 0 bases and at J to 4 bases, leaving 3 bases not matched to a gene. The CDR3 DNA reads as TGTGCCTGGAGTGTACAGGGGCCCGGAAACACCATATATTTT. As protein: CAWSVQGPGNTIYF.

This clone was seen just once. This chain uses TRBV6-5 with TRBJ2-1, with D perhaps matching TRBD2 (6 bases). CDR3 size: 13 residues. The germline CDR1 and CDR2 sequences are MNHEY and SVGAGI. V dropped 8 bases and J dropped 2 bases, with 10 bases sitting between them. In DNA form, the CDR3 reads TGTGCCAGCCGGGAGTGGACCTACAATGAGCAGTTCTTC. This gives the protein CASREWTYNEQFF.

In DNA, the CDR3 is TGTGCCATCAACGCGGGAGGTCAAAAAGGGGGAGATACGCAGTATTTT. Protein sequence: CAINAGGQKGGDTQYF. The V and J genes are TRBV10-3 and TRBJ2-3; 8 bases line up with TRBD2. V was clipped by 7 bases and J by 5 bases; unmatched bases: 14. From germline, CDR1 is ENHRY and CDR2 SYGVKD. This CDR3 contains 16 residues.

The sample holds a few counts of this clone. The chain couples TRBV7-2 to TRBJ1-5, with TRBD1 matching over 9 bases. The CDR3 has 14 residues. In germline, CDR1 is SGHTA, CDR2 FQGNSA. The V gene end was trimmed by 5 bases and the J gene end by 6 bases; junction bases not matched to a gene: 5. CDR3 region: CASSRDRAGQPQHF. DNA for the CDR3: TGTGCCAGCAGCCGGGACAGGGCGGGTCAGCCCCAGCATTTT. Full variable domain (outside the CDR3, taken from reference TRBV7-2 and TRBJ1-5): GAGVSQSPSNKVTEKGKDVELRCDPISGHTALYWYRQSLGQGLEFLIYFQGNSAPDKSGLPSDRFSAERTGGSVSTLTIQRTQQEDSAVYLCASSRDRAGQPQHFGDGTRLSIL.

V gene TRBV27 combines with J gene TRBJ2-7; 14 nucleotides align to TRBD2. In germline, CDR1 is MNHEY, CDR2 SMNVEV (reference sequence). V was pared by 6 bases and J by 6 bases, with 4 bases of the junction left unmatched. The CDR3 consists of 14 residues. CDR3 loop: CASSGTSGSREQYF. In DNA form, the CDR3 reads TGTGCCAGCAGCGGGACTAGCGGGAGTCGCGAGCAGTACTTC.

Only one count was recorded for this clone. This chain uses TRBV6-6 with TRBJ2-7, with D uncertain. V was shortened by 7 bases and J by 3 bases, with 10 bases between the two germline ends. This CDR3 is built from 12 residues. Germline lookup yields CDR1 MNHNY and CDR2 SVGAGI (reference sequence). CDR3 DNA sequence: TGTGCCAGCAACGAACCAGGCTACGAGCAGTACTTC. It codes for CASNEPGYEQYF.

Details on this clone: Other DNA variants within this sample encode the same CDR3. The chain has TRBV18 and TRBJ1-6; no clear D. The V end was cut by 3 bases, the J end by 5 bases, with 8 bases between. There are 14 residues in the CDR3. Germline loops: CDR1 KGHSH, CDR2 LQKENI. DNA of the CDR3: TGTGCCAGCTCACCGTCCGGGAATAATTCACCCCTCCACTTT. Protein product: CASSPSGNNSPLHF.

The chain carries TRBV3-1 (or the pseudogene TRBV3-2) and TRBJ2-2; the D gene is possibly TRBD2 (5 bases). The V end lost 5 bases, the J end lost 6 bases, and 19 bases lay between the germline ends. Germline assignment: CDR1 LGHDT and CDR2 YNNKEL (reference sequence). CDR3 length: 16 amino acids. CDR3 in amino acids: CASSIAPTNHPGELFF. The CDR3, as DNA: TGTGCCAGCAGCATAGCGCCCACCAACCACCCCGGGGAGCTGTTTTTT.

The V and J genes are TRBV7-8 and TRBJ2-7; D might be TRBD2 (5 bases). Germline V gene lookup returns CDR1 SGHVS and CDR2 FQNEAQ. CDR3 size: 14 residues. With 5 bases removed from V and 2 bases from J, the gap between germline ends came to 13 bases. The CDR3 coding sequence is TGTGCCAGCAGCCATCCGGTCGGGGCCTACGAGCAGTACTTC. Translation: CASSHPVGAYEQYF.

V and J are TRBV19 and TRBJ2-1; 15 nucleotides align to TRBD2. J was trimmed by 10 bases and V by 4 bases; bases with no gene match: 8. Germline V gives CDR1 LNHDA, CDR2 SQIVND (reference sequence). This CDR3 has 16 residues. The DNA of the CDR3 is TGTGCCAGTAGTACAGGACTAGCGGGAGGGCCTTGGGAGCAGTTCTTC. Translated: CASSTGLAGGPWEQFF.

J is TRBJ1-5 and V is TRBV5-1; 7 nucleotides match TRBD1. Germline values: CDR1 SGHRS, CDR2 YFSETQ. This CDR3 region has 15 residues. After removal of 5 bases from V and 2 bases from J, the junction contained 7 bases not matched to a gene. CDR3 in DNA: TGCGCCAGCAGGCAGGGGGAAGAGGGCAATCAGCCCCAGCATTTT. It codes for CASRQGEEGNQPQHF.

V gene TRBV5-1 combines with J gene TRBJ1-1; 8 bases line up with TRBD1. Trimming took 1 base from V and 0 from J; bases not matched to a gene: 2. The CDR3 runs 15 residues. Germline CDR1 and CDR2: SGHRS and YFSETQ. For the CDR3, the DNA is TGCGCCAGCAGCTTGCAACAGGGGGTGAACACTGAAGCTTTCTTT. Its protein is CASSLQQGVNTEAFF.

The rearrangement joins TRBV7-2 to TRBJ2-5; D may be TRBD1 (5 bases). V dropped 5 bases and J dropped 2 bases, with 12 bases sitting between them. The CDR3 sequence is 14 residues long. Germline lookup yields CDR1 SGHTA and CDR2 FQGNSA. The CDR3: CASSPWTSQETQYF. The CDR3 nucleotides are TGTGCCAGCAGCCCCTGGACATCTCAAGAGACCCAGTACTTC.

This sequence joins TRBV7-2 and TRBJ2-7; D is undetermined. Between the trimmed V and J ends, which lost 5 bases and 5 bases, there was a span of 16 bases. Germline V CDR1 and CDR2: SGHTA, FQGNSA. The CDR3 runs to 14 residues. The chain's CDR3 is CASSVGNPRDEQYF. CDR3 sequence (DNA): TGTGCCAGCAGCGTTGGAAACCCACGGGACGAGCAGTACTTC.

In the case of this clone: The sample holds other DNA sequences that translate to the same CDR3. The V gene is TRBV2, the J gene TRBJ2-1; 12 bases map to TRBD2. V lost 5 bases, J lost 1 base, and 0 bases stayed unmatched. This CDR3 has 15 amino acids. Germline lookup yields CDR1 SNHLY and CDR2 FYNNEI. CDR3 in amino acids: CASSLAGGSYNEQFF. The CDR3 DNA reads TGTGCCAGCAGTCTAGCGGGAGGGTCCTACAATGAGCAGTTCTTC.

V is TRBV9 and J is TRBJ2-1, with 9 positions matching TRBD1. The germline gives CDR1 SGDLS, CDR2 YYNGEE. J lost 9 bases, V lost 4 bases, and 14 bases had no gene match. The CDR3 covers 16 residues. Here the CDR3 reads CASSPRGDRVGREQFF. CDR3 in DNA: TGTGCCAGCAGCCCGAGAGGGGACAGGGTAGGACGTGAGCAGTTCTTC.